The 20 T cell receptor beta chains presented below share a single source sample, sequenced in a study of blood T cell repertoires in COVID-19. The method was immunoSEQ multiplex PCR; TCRdb's version includes in-frame clones alone and lacks a portion of them. Of approximately 89,000 clones listed, over 65% are singletons. Specimen: peripheral blood. The receptors shown here come from a human donor in a cohort sampled during active COVID-19.

The genes are TRBV12-3 or TRBV12-4 and TRBJ2-7; D is possibly TRBD1 (5 bases). V lost 6 bases and J lost 6, with 15 bases in between. The CDR3 has 13 residues. CDR3 loop: CASSPSDNLEQYF. The CDR3 DNA is TGTGCCAGCAGCCCATCGGACAATCTCGAGCAGTACTTC.

A few counts support this clone. The chain joins TRBV24-1 to TRBJ1-2; D is undetermined. Germline V gives CDR1 KGHDR, CDR2 SFDVKD. The CDR3 is 12 residues long. V lost 9 bases, J lost 8 bases, and 15 bases lay in between. The chain's CDR3 is CATRMGSGGYTF. The CDR3 coding sequence is TGTGCCACCCGGATGGGGAGCGGCGGCTACACCTTC.

V usage is TRBV27 and J usage is TRBJ2-6; D possibly corresponds to TRBD1 (5 bases). V lost 0 bases, J lost 4 bases, and 7 bases lay in between. In germline, CDR1 is MNHEY, CDR2 SMNVEV (reference sequence). This CDR3 has 15 amino acids. The CDR3 nucleotides read TGTGCCAGCAGTTTATCAGGGGCCGGGGCCAACGTCCTGACTTTC. Translating it yields CASSLSGAGANVLTF.

This chain uses TRBV2 with TRBJ2-1; 7 positions agree with TRBD1. Germline V gene sequence: CDR1 SNHLY, CDR2 FYNNEI. The trim removed 7 bases at V and 2 bases at J, leaving 5 bases unmatched. CDR3 length equals 14 residues. CDR3 coding DNA: TGTGCCAGCATTGGGACAGCCCCCTACAATGAGCAGTTCTTC. Its translation is CASIGTAPYNEQFF.

The chain is built from TRBV19 and TRBJ2-2, with D tentatively TRBD1 (5 bases). In germline, CDR1 is LNHDA, CDR2 SQIVND (reference sequence). The CDR3 is 15 residues long. V lost 6 bases to trimming and J lost 4 bases, with 15 bases between them. For the CDR3, the DNA is TGTGCCAGTAGGAAGGACACTCGCGGCACCGGGGAGCTGTTTTTT. Its translation: CASRKDTRGTGELFF.

The V call is TRBV28, the J call TRBJ2-2; maybe TRBD2 (6 bases). V gave up 2 bases and J gave up 2 bases, with 9 bases separating them. Germline lookup yields CDR1 MDHEN and CDR2 SYDVKM. The CDR3 covers 15 residues. The CDR3 bases are TGTGCCAGCAGTTTAGCTAGCGCCAACACCGGGGAGCTGTTTTTT. This codes for CASSLASANTGELFF.

The chain is built from TRBV28 and TRBJ2-3; 10 positions agree with TRBD2. V shed 2 bases, J shed 8 bases, and the junction held 16 bases outside the gene matches. Germline V gene data show CDR1 as MDHEN and CDR2 as SYDVKM. This CDR3 contains 18 residues. The CDR3 DNA reads as TGTGCCAGCAGTTTAGCTAGCGGGAGTCGTGTAACAGCGGTTACGCAGTATTTT. The encoded protein is CASSLASGSRVTAVTQYF.

CDR3 protein: CAWSGQAATNEKLFF. The DNA of the CDR3 is TGTGCCTGGAGTGGTCAGGCTGCAACTAATGAAAAACTGTTTTTT. This rearrangement joins TRBV30 to TRBJ1-4; D not resolved. Germline V gives CDR1 GTSNPN, CDR2 SVGIG (reference sequence). The CDR3 runs to 15 residues. The V gene lost 1 base and the J gene lost 0 bases, with 9 bases spanning the gap.

This clone has only one observation. This chain links TRBV12-5 with TRBJ2-5; 8 bases map to TRBD2. The CDR3 extends over 13 amino acids. Per germline, CDR1 LGHNT and CDR2 FRNRAP. With V trimmed by 3 bases and J by 4 bases, 1 base remained unmatched. Written as DNA, the CDR3 is TGTGCTAGTGGTTTAGCGGGAGTAGAGACCCAGTACTTC. Its translation: CASGLAGVETQYF.

The sample holds one count of this clone. This sequence joins TRBV7-2 and TRBJ2-1, with D perhaps TRBD2 (5 bases). Trimming stripped 3 bases from V and 9 bases from J, with 12 bases between. The length of the CDR3 is 13 residues. Germline CDR1 and CDR2: SGHTA and FQGNSA. CDR3 sequence (DNA): TGTGCCAGCAGCTTGACTACTAGAACTGAGCAGTTCTTC. Translation gives CASSLTTRTEQFF.

V gene TRBV6-5 combines with J gene TRBJ1-3; 7 bases agree with TRBD1. The CDR3 covers 12 residues. Germline V gene sequence: CDR1 MNHEY, CDR2 SVGAGI. With 10 bases clipped from V and 6 bases from J, the junction kept 6 bases outside the gene matches. The CDR3 protein is CATRQGKNTIYF. The CDR3, as DNA: TGTGCCACTAGACAGGGTAAAAACACCATATATTTT.

The chain joins TRBV27 to TRBJ2-1; 9 bases align to TRBD2. The CDR3 spans 17 residues. Trimming removed 2 bases from V and 9 bases from J; junction bases left unmatched: 14. Germline loops: CDR1 MNHEY, CDR2 SMNVEV (reference sequence). The CDR3, as DNA: TGTGCCAGCAGTTTAGAGGCGGGGGGGACTCCTATCGGTGAGCAGTTCTTC. Protein product: CASSLEAGGTPIGEQFF.

The genes are TRBV7-2 and TRBJ2-3; TRBD2 is a possible D gene (7 bases). The germline CDR1 and CDR2 sequences are SGHTA and FQGNSA. V was trimmed by 4 bases and J by 3 bases, leaving 20 bases between them. The CDR3 consists of 17 residues. In nucleotides, the CDR3 is TGTGCCAGCAGCTCGGGGCGAGGGGGGAGGGTGACAGATACGCAGTATTTT. This encodes CASSSGRGGRVTDTQYF.

V and J are TRBV9 and TRBJ1-1; D perhaps matches TRBD1 (5 bases). The V end lost 0 bases, the J end lost 3 bases, and 18 bases lay between the germline ends. CDR1 SGDLS and CDR2 YYNGEE come from the germline V gene. CDR3 length: 17 amino acids. The CDR3 protein is CASSVVQVVTRDTEAFF. CDR3 coding DNA: TGTGCCAGCAGCGTAGTACAGGTGGTGACTAGGGACACTGAAGCTTTCTTT.

The chain carries TRBV10-3 and TRBJ1-3; 10 positions match TRBD1. Per the germline V gene, CDR1 is ENHRY and CDR2 is SYGVKD. The CDR3 is 18 amino acids. Germline trimming cut 6 bases from V and 2 bases from J; bases unmatched to any gene: 13. The CDR3 loop reads CAISERGQGSETGNTIYF. CDR3 nucleotides: TGTGCCATCAGCGAAAGGGGACAGGGGTCGGAGACTGGAAACACCATATATTTT.

The rearrangement links TRBV11-2 to TRBJ2-2; a weak D match, TRBD1 (5 bases). Germline lookup yields CDR1 SGHAT and CDR2 FQNNGV. V lost 5 bases, J lost 4 bases, and 14 bases lay in between. CDR3 size: 15 residues. The CDR3 region is CASSLFTRVTGELFF. CDR3 nucleotide sequence: TGTGCCAGCAGCCTATTTACCAGGGTCACCGGGGAGCTGTTTTTT.

The rearrangement uses TRBV7-9 and TRBJ1-2; D is uncertain. V shed 5 bases and J shed 0 bases, with 7 bases lying between them. Germline values: CDR1 SEHNR, CDR2 FQNEAQ (reference sequence). The CDR3 extends over 13 amino acids. For the CDR3, the DNA is TGTGCCAGCAGCCAACAAGCTAACTATGGCTACACCTTC. Protein: CASSQQANYGYTF.

This clone was seen a handful of times. V usage is TRBV4-2 and J usage is TRBJ1-5, with TRBD1 as a possible D gene (5 bases). The CDR3 runs 15 residues. Trimming removed 1 base at V and 0 bases at J, with 7 bases between. In germline, CDR1 is LGHNA, CDR2 YNFKEQ. CDR3: CASSQGQSSNQPQHF. The CDR3 DNA reads as TGTGCCAGCAGCCAAGGACAGAGTAGCAATCAGCCCCAGCATTTT.

V is TRBV5-1 and J is TRBJ2-1; possibly TRBD2 for D (6 bases). The CDR3 spans 15 residues. CDR1 is SGHRS, CDR2 YFSETQ, per germline. The V end lost 3 bases, the J end lost 4 bases, and 14 bases lay between the germline ends. The CDR3 loop reads CASSSAGGTYNEQFF. The CDR3, as DNA: TGCGCCAGCAGCTCCGCCGGGGGTACGTACAATGAGCAGTTCTTC.

J is TRBJ2-2 and V is TRBV18; maybe TRBD1 (5 bases). CDR3 length equals 17 residues. The V end lost 1 base, the J end lost 4 bases, and 16 bases lay between the germline ends. Germline V gene sequence: CDR1 KGHSH, CDR2 LQKENI. The CDR3 sequence is CASSPLNGRVRTGELFF. CDR3 DNA: TGTGCCAGCTCACCACTAAATGGCAGGGTGCGCACCGGGGAGCTGTTTTTT.